This TCR beta chain stems from a study of T cells in localized non-small cell lung cancer. General study results and limits: In the blood, greater T cell density corresponded to longer overall survival. Among the top 100 tumor clones, a median approximately 62 appeared in adjacent lung.

Comment on this clone: Its antigen is still unknown.

V was shortened by 1 base and J by 2 bases, with 7 bases between the two germline ends. Germline loops: CDR1 SGHRS, CDR2 YFSETQ. The CDR3 sequence is 13 residues long. The assay was immunoSEQ multiplex PCR, and TCRdb's table has in-frame clones only and misses some. The profile shows around 26,000 clones, around nine tenths of them singletons. The sequence derives from a woman aged 18-49 years with stage I lung adenocarcinoma. The sequencing used peripheral blood, collected before any cancer treatment. The chain links TRBV5-1 to TRBJ2-7; the D is unclear. Here the CDR3 reads CASSLPRAYEQYF. CDR3 DNA: TGCGCCAGCAGCTTGCCCAGAGCCTACGAGCAGTACTTC.